This TCR beta chain originates from a study of T cell repertoires in cytomegalovirus infection. Study context: Both CMV infection and a matching HLA type were indicated by public TCR beta signatures.

Whole-study results and caveats: Summed public TCR beta family frequency identified CMV carriers bearing the relevant HLA.

A note on this clonotype: Its antigen is as yet unknown.

CDR1 MNHEY and CDR2 SMNVEV come from the germline V gene (reference sequence). V lost 4 bases, J lost 4 bases, and 13 bases lay in between. This CDR3 is built from 14 residues. TCRdb re-analysed the reads in MiXCR, keeping a single row per CDR3 protein. The table has roughly 500,000 distinct CDR3 sequences, around 35% seen once. The rearrangement joins TRBV27 to TRBJ1-1; D gene unclear. The sequenced sample was cultured PBMCs, obtained from culture after CMV antigen stimulation. The clonotype originates from a human donor in good health (CMV status not recorded). Some clones in this sample may be carry-over from other donors' samples. For the CDR3, the DNA is TGTGCCAGCAGTTATATGGTTGACGGCACTGAAGCTTTCTTT. It specifies CASSYMVDGTEAFF.